The clone carrying this TCR beta chain appeared a few times. Addition of a universal primer site occurred through template switching, and cDNA carried unique molecular identifiers. TCRdb reprocessed the 5' RACE reads via MiXCR and lists one record per CDR3 protein. The sample carries some 760,000 distinct CDR3 sequences, around a sixth recorded once. This entry comes from a study of identical twins. There are 14 residues in the CDR3. The V gene's germline CDR1 is SNHLY and CDR2 FYNNEI. The V segment lost 4 bases and the J segment 5 bases; nucleotides outside the gene matches: 6. These data also formed part of another study, on T cells expressing NK-cell markers. That paper states: Most of the eight sequenced donors tested HCMV-seropositive; one tested seronegative. What restricted sorting to alpha-beta TCR T cells in several experiments was an anti-gamma-delta TCR antibody. In several donors, dominant clonotypes made up 28.3-60.1% of CD3+CD56-NKG2C+ cells.

The sample comprised PBMCs. This TCR derives from a young woman in good health. The gene calls are TRBV2 and TRBJ2-3, with 7 bases that match TRBD2. This chain's CDR3 is CASSAIRGEDTQYF. DNA of the CDR3: TGTGCCAGCAGTGCTATTCGGGGGGAAGATACGCAGTATTTT.